These 12 T cell receptor beta chains originate from one sample sequenced in a study of blood T cell repertoires in COVID-19. Profiled with immunoSEQ multiplex PCR; TCRdb holds only in-frame clones, not every one. The sample consists of approximately 160,000 clones, about 86% of them appearing once. The specimen was PBMCs or T cells enriched from blood (not recorded which). The receptor set was obtained from a middle-aged man who had recovered from COVID-19.

The V gene is TRBV11-1, the J gene TRBJ1-2, with a weak D call TRBD1 (6 bases). The CDR3 runs to 13 residues. Per germline, CDR1 SGHAT and CDR2 FQDESV (reference sequence). V was trimmed by 5 bases and J by 7 bases, leaving 14 bases between them. In DNA, the CDR3 is TGTGCCAGCAGCCAAGACCTCAGGGGTGGCTACACCTTC. Amino acids: CASSQDLRGGYTF.

The V gene is TRBV4-1, the J gene TRBJ2-5; 9 bases line up with TRBD2. Trimming took 0 bases from V and 4 from J; bases not matched to a gene: 15. CDR1 is MGHRA, CDR2 YSYEKL, per germline. This CDR3 spans 19 amino acids. CDR3 nucleotide sequence: TGCGCCAGCAGCCAAGATCGGCTAGCGGGACGCTTGAGGGGAGAGACCCAGTACTTC. Amino acid sequence: CASSQDRLAGRLRGETQYF.

This clone has just a few counts. CDR3 loop: CASSPKLEGGANTEAFF. Written as DNA, the CDR3 is TGTGCCAGCTCACCAAAATTAGAGGGAGGAGCGAACACTGAAGCTTTCTTT. The genes are TRBV18 and TRBJ1-1; D unresolved. Germline V gives CDR1 KGHSH, CDR2 LQKENI. The CDR3 runs to 17 residues. The germline V and J ends were trimmed by 2 bases and 1 base, with 17 bases remaining between them.

V gene TRBV18 combines with J gene TRBJ2-5, with TRBD1 matching 9 bases. V dropped 3 bases and J dropped 5; count of bases not matched to a gene: 7. The V gene's germline CDR1 is KGHSH and CDR2 LQKENI. The CDR3 loop spans 15 amino acids. Written as DNA, the CDR3 is TGTGCCAGCTCACCCCAACAGGGGGCTGGGGAGACCCAGTACTTC. As protein: CASSPQQGAGETQYF. The full variable domain, in which reference TRBV18 and TRBJ2-5 provide the parts outside the CDR3, is NAGVMQNPRHLVRRRGQEARLRCSPMKGHSHVYWYRQLPEEGLKFMVYLQKENIIDESGMPKERFSAEFPKEGPSILRIQQVVRGDSAAYFCASSPQQGAGETQYFGPGTRLLVL.

The CDR3 nucleotides read TGCAGTGCTAGTGAGAGGAGAGCTAACTATGGCTACACCTTC. It translates to CSASERRANYGYTF. This chain connects TRBV20-1 to TRBJ1-2; D call uncertain. CDR1 is DFQATT, CDR2 SNEGSKA, per germline (reference sequence). The CDR3 has 14 residues. Trimming took 3 bases from V and 0 from J, leaving 11 bases between them.

This clone came up a few times. The V call is TRBV4-1, the J call TRBJ2-7, with 9 bases aligning to TRBD1. The V gene's germline CDR1 is MGHRA and CDR2 YSYEKL. V lost 3 bases to trimming and J lost 5 bases; unmatched junction nucleotides: 5. The CDR3 is made up of 14 amino acids. CDR3 loop: CASSHGTGSDEQYF. The CDR3, as DNA: TGCGCCAGCAGCCACGGGACAGGGTCGGACGAGCAGTACTTC.

The chain is built from TRBV6-6 and TRBJ1-6; D is undetermined. The CDR3 spans 15 residues. The germline CDR1 and CDR2 sequences are MNHNY and SVGAGI (reference sequence). With 6 bases removed from V and 7 bases from J, the gap between germline ends came to 16 bases. The CDR3, as DNA: TGTGCCAGCAGCCCCTCCGAGGGCTTCAATTCACCCCTCCACTTT. Protein sequence: CASSPSEGFNSPLHF.

The chain joins TRBV5-5 to TRBJ2-1; 7 bases are a match to TRBD2. The CDR3 extends over 15 amino acids. Germline CDR1 and CDR2: SGHKS and YYEKEE (reference sequence). The trim removed 2 bases at V and 4 bases at J, leaving 6 bases unmatched. CDR3: CASSFTLASYNEQFF. CDR3 DNA: TGTGCCAGCAGCTTTACACTAGCGAGTTACAATGAGCAGTTCTTC.

V usage is TRBV11-2 and J usage is TRBJ2-7; D is possibly TRBD2 (6 bases). The CDR3 is made up of 11 amino acids. Trimming took off 6 bases at V and 4 bases at J, with 7 bases between the two ends. The germline gives CDR1 SGHAT, CDR2 FQNNGV. CDR3 sequence reads: CASSAGYEQYF. Here the CDR3 DNA reads TGTGCCAGCAGTGCGGGATACGAGCAGTACTTC.

The chain is built from TRBV27 and TRBJ1-6; D possibly corresponds to TRBD1 (6 bases). The germline V and J ends were trimmed by 7 bases and 4 bases, with 11 bases remaining between them. The germline gives CDR1 MNHEY, CDR2 SMNVEV (reference sequence). The CDR3 contains 14 residues. The CDR3 here is CASNAQGYNSPLHF. CDR3 DNA sequence: TGTGCCAGCAACGCCCAGGGGTATAATTCACCCCTCCACTTT.

The rearrangement links TRBV7-8 to TRBJ1-5; TRBD1 matches at 7 bases. With V trimmed by 1 base and J by 3 bases, 3 bases remained unmatched. The germline V gene encodes CDR1 SGHVS and CDR2 FQNEAQ. The CDR3 sequence is 15 residues long. The CDR3 DNA follows: TGTGCCAGCAGCTTAGACAGGGGATACAATCAGCCCCAGCATTTT. This translates into CASSLDRGYNQPQHF.

In DNA, the CDR3 is TGTGCCACCAGTGACCCCCCGGGCAGGGCTGTGAACATGAACACTGAAGCTTTCTTT. Protein sequence: CATSDPPGRAVNMNTEAFF. The chain couples TRBV24-1 to TRBJ1-1; tentatively, D is TRBD1 (5 bases). Trimming stripped 4 bases from V and 0 bases from J, with 23 bases between. Germline CDR1 reads KGHDR; CDR2 reads SFDVKD. The CDR3 extends over 19 amino acids.